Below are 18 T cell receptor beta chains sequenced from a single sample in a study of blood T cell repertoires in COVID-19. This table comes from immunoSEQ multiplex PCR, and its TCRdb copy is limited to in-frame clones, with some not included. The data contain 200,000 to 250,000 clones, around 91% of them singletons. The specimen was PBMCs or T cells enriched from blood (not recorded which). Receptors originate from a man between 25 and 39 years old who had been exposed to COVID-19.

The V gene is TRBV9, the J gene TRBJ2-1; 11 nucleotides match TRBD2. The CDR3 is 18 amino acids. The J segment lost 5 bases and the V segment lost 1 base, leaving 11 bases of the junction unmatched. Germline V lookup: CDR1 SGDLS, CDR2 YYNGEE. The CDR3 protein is CASSVMGSSGGPHNEQFF. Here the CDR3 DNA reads TGTGCCAGCAGCGTAATGGGGTCTAGCGGGGGGCCACACAATGAGCAGTTCTTC.

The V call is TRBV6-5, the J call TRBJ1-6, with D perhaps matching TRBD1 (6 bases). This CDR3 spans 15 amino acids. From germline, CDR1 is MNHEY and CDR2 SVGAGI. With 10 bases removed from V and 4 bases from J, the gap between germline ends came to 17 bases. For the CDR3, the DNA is TGTGCCACGTTGGGGGGGGCCCCTTATAATTCACCCCTCCACTTT. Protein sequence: CATLGGAPYNSPLHF.

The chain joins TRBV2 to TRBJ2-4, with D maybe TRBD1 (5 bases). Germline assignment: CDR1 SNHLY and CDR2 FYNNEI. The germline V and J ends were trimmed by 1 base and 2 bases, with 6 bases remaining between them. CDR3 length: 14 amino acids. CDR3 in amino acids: CASSEDRTKNIQYF. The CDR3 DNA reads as TGTGCCAGCAGTGAAGACAGGACCAAAAACATTCAGTACTTC. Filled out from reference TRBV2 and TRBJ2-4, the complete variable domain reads EPEVTQTPSHQVTQMGQEVILRCVPISNHLYFYWYRQILGQKVEFLVSFYNNEISEKSEIFDDQFSVERPDGSNFTLKIRSTKLEDSAMYFCASSEDRTKNIQYFGAGTRLSVL.

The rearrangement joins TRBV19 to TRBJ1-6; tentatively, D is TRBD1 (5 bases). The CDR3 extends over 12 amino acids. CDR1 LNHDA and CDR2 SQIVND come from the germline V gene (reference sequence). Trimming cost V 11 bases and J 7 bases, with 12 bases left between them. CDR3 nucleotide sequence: TGTGCCTCCGGGGGGAGGAATTCACCCCTCCACTTT. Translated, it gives CASGGRNSPLHF.

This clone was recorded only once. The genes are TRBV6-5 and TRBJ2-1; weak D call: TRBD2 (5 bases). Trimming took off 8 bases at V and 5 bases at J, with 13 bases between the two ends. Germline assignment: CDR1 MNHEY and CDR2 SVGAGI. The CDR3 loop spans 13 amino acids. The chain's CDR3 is CASATRDNNEQFF. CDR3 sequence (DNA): TGTGCCAGCGCCACCCGGGATAACAATGAGCAGTTCTTC.

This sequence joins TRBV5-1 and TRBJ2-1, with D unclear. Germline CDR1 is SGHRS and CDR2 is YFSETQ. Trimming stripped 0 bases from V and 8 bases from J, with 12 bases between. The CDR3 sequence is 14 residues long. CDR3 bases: TGCGCCAGCAGCTTGGGCTTGGGCGTGGATGAGCAGTTCTTC. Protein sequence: CASSLGLGVDEQFF.

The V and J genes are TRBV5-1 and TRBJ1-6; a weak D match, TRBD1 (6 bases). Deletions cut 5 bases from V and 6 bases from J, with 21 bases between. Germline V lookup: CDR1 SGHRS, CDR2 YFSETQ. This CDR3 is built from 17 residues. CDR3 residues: CASRSTDSTGFNSPLHF. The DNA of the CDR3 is TGCGCCAGCAGATCCACCGACAGCACAGGGTTTAATTCACCCCTCCACTTT.

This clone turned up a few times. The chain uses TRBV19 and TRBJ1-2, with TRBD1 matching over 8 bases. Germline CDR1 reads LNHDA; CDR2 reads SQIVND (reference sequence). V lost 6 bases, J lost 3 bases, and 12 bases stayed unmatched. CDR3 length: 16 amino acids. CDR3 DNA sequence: TGTGCCAGTAGCCGCGGGGACAGGAGGGTGGACTATGGCTACACCTTC. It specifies CASSRGDRRVDYGYTF. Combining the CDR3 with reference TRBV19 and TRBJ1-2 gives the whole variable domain DGGITQSPKYLFRKEGQNVTLSCEQNLNHDAMYWYRQDPGQGLRLIYYSQIVNDFQKGDIAEGYSVSREKKESFPLTVTSAQKNPTAFYLCASSRGDRRVDYGYTFGSGTRLTVV.

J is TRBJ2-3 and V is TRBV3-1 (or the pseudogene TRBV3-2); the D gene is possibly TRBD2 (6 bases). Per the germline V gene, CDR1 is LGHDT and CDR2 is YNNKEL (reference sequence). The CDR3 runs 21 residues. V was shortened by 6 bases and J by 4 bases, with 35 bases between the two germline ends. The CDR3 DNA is TGTGCCAGCAGTCACATAGGAAATAGAGGGAGGTGGCGGGGTCACGCAGATACGCAGTATTTT. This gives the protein CASSHIGNRGRWRGHADTQYF.

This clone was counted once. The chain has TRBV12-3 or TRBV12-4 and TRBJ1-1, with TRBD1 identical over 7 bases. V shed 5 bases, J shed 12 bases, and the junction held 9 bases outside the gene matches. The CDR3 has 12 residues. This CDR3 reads CASSVGTEMSFF. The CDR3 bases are TGTGCCAGCAGTGTAGGGACAGAAATGTCTTTCTTT.

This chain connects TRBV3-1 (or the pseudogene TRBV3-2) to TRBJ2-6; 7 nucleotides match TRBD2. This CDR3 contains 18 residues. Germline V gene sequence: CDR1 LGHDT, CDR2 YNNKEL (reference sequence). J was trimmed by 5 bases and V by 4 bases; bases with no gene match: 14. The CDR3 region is CASSPAGPREVRANVLTF. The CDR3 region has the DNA TGTGCCAGCAGCCCCGCGGGCCCCCGGGAGGTCCGGGCCAACGTCCTGACTTTC.

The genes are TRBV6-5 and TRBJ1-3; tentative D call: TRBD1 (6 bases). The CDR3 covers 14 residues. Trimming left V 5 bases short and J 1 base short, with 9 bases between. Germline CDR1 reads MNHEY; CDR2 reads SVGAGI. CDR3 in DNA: TGTGCCAGCAGTCAGGACAGTTCTGGAAACACCATATATTTT. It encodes CASSQDSSGNTIYF.

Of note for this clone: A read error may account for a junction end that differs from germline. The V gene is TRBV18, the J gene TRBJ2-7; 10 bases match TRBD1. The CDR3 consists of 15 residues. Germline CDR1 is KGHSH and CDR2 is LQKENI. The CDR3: CASSSPGTGDYEQYF. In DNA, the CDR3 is TGTGCCAGCTCATCACCCGGGACAGGGGACTACGAGCAGTACTTC. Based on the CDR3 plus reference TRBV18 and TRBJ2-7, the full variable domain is NAGVMQNPRHLVRRRGQEARLRCSPMKGHSHVYWYRQLPEEGLKFMVYLQKENIIDESGMPKERFSAEFPKEGPSILRIQQVVRGDSAAYFCASSSPGTGDYEQYFGPGTRLTVT.

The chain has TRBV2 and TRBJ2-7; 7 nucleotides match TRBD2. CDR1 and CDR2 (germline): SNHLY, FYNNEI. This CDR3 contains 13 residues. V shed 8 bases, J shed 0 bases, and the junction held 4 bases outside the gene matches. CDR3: CASYSGSSYEQYF. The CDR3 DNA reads TGTGCCAGCTATAGCGGGTCCTCCTACGAGCAGTACTTC.

The CDR3 DNA follows: TGTGCCAGCAGTTCACGCGGGATGGACCAAGAGACCCAGTACTTC. Translating it yields CASSSRGMDQETQYF. V gene TRBV6-2 or TRBV6-3 combines with J gene TRBJ2-5, with D perhaps TRBD2 (6 bases). This CDR3 is built from 15 residues. Trimming took 4 bases from V and 0 from J, leaving 12 bases between them. Germline CDR1 reads MNHEY; CDR2 reads SVGEGT.

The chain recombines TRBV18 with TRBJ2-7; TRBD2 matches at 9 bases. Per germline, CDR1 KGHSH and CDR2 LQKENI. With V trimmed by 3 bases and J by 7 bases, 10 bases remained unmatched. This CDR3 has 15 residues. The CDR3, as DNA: TGTGCCAGCTCACCTTCTAGCGGGGATCGACCAGAGCAGTACTTC. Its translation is CASSPSSGDRPEQYF.

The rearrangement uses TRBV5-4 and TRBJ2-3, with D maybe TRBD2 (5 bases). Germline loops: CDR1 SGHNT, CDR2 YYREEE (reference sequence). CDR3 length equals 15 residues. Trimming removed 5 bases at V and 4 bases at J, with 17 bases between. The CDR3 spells CASSYSTSYADTQYF. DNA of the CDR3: TGTGCCAGCAGTTACTCAACTAGTTATGCAGATACGCAGTATTTT.

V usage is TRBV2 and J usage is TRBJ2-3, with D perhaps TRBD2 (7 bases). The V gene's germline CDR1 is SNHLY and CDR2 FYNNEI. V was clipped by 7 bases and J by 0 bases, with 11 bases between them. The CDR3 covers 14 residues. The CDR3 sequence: CASIEGGSTDTQYF. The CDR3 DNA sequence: TGTGCCAGCATAGAGGGGGGGAGCACAGATACGCAGTATTTT.